The sequence of this T cell receptor beta chain was determined in a study of EBV T-cell therapy then PD-1 blockade in nasopharyngeal carcinoma. Libraries were prepared by immunoSEQ multiplex PCR; TCRdb keeps only in-frame clonotypes and omits some of them. The data show about 20,000 clones, about 80% seen once. This sample's time point: 266 days after commencement of treatment, after nivolumab therapy. As to treatment: AdE1-LMPpoly-expanded autologous EBV-specific T-cell therapy followed by anti-PD-1 nivolumab. This CDR3 contains 14 residues. Germline loops: CDR1 MNHEY, CDR2 SVGEGT. V lost 4 bases and J lost 6, with 16 bases in between. Worth noting for this clone: The antigen is unknown.

The specimen was CD8+ T cells from blood, collected at roughly day 280 from a patient whose treatment included autologous EBV-specific T cells and nivolumab. This TCR was sampled from a man aged 40-55 years with nasopharyngeal carcinoma. This chain links TRBV6-2 or TRBV6-3 with TRBJ2-7; D possibly uses TRBD1 or TRBD2 (5 bases each). CDR3 region: CASSFVGRAGEQYF. The DNA for the CDR3 is TGTGCCAGCAGTTTTGTGGGCAGGGCGGGCGAGCAGTACTTC.